The 4 T cell receptor beta chains below come from one sample, sequenced in a study of regulatory T cells in long-lasting Graves disease. Sample time point: newly diagnosed GD, antithyroid drugs for less than 3 months. PBMC RNA served as the TCR library source. iRepertoire HTBI primers and Arm-PCR of CDR3 regions built TCR beta libraries. A single record per CDR3 protein comes from TCRdb applying MiXCR to the multiplex PCR reads. The sample includes approximately 250,000 distinct CDR3 sequences, 15% to 20% of them seen just once. The input for sequencing was peripheral blood mononuclear cells (PBMCs), taken at new diagnosis, from a patient treated with antithyroid drugs. These receptors all come from a female donor with Graves disease.

The sample holds many counts of this clonotype. For the CDR3, the DNA is TGTGCCAGTAGTAGATCTAGCGGGACCGGGGAGCAGTACTTC. This encodes CASSRSSGTGEQYF. The V and J genes are TRBV19 and TRBJ2-7; 9 nucleotides line up with TRBD2. J lost 7 bases, V lost 4 bases, and 8 bases had no gene match. There are 14 residues in the CDR3. Germline values: CDR1 LNHDA, CDR2 SQIVND (reference sequence).

This clonotype showed up many times. V usage is TRBV6-4 and J usage is TRBJ2-2; unclear D gene. Germline CDR1 and CDR2: MRHNA and SNTAGT. CDR3 size: 13 residues. Trimming pared 0 bases from V and 3 bases from J, leaving 2 bases between. The CDR3 bases are TGTGCCAGCAGTGACTCAGACACCGGGGAGCTGTTTTTT. Translating it yields CASSDSDTGELFF.

This clonotype was seen many times. The chain joins TRBV6-1 to TRBJ1-1; no clear D gene. In germline, CDR1 is MNHNS, CDR2 SASEGT. V lost 3 bases and J lost 7, with 9 bases in between. The CDR3 totals 12 residues. Here the CDR3 reads CASSDRRGEAFF. For the CDR3, the DNA is TGTGCCAGCAGTGACCGACGGGGTGAAGCTTTCTTT.

This clonotype has at least ten counts. Here the CDR3 reads CASSPVAGETQYF. The DNA of the CDR3 is TGCGCCAGCAGCCCCGTTGCCGGGGAGACCCAGTACTTC. The V and J genes are TRBV5-1 and TRBJ2-5; unclear D gene. Trimming took 4 bases from V and 5 from J, leaving 12 bases between them. The germline CDR1 and CDR2 sequences are SGHRS and YFSETQ. This CDR3 comprises 13 residues.